The following is a T cell receptor beta chain sequence with its context. Its matching antigen is unknown. This CDR3 spans 15 amino acids. V was pared by 5 bases and J by 5 bases, with 4 bases of the junction left unmatched. Per germline, CDR1 MNHEY and CDR2 SVGAGI. The data were taken from a study of T cell responses to AZD1222 COVID-19 vaccine. Overall study findings and caveats: Receipt of two AZD1222 doses was followed by a rise in Spike-specific TCR breadth and depth. Regions left unmutated in variants are reportedly the target of nearly half of spike-specific TCRs. Only after the peak T cell response were repertoires sampled.

Profiling relied on immunoSEQ multiplex PCR, and the TCRdb table lists in-frame clones only, not all of them. The repertoire holds approximately 82,000 clones, with around nine tenths as singletons. The sequencing used peripheral blood, collected 28 days after the second AZD1222 dose. This chain uses TRBV6-5 with TRBJ2-1; TRBD2 matches 12 bases. The source is an adult who received the AZD1222 COVID-19 vaccine. CDR3 region: CASSRTSGVNNEQFF. The CDR3, as DNA: TGTGCCAGCAGTCGGACTAGCGGGGTCAACAATGAGCAGTTCTTC.